What follows are 10 T cell receptor beta chains derived from one specimen sequenced in a study of blood T cell repertoires in COVID-19. Sequenced by immunoSEQ multiplex PCR; TCRdb stores in-frame clones only, minus some. The top ten hold approximately 1% of the sample, which has approximately 82,000 clones, 75% to 90% seen once. The sequencing input was PBMCs or T cells enriched from blood (not recorded which). Source of these receptors: a woman in her 50s with acute COVID-19.

The chain joins TRBV4-3 to TRBJ1-6, with 7 bases aligning to TRBD1. Trimming at V came to 0 bases and at J to 9 bases, leaving 5 bases not matched to a gene. This CDR3 spans 15 amino acids. Germline loops: CDR1 LGHNA, CDR2 YSLEER. CDR3 region: CASSQEDRVISPLHF. The CDR3 DNA is TGCGCCAGCAGCCAAGAAGACAGGGTTATTTCACCCCTCCACTTT.

CDR3 sequence (DNA): TGTGCCAGCAGCCTTACAGGGCCCCAACCCCTCCACTTT. Protein product: CASSLTGPQPLHF. This chain uses TRBV3-1 (or the pseudogene TRBV3-2) with TRBJ1-6; D may be TRBD1 (6 bases). V gave up 4 bases and J gave up 12 bases, with 13 bases separating them. From germline, CDR1 is LGHDT and CDR2 YNNKEL (reference sequence). The CDR3 extends over 13 amino acids.

The CDR3 spells CASREEGSGYTF. The CDR3 nucleotides are TGTGCCAGCAGGGAAGAAGGGAGCGGCTACACCTTC. The chain employs TRBV12-3 or TRBV12-4 and TRBJ1-2; D remains ambiguous. V was cut by 6 bases and J by 8 bases, with 13 bases left in between. This CDR3 has 12 residues.

This sequence joins TRBV19 and TRBJ1-6; tentatively, D is TRBD1 (6 bases). CDR3 size: 14 residues. Trimming removed 5 bases at V and 8 bases at J, with 13 bases between. The germline V gene has CDR1 LNHDA and CDR2 SQIVND (reference sequence). CDR3 in amino acids: CASSHRDKYSPLHF. CDR3 DNA sequence: TGTGCCAGTAGTCACCGGGACAAATATTCACCCCTCCACTTT.

This sequence joins TRBV5-4 and TRBJ2-7; 7 nucleotides align to TRBD2. The CDR3 spans 16 residues. Per the germline V gene, CDR1 is SGHNT and CDR2 is YYREEE (reference sequence). Germline trimming cut 0 bases from V and 0 bases from J; bases unmatched to any gene: 6. CDR3 protein: CASSLGWRGSSYEQYF. DNA of the CDR3: TGTGCCAGCAGCTTGGGATGGCGGGGGAGCTCCTACGAGCAGTACTTC.

V gene TRBV18 combines with J gene TRBJ2-3, with 8 bases identical to TRBD2. Germline trimming cut 2 bases from V and 5 bases from J; bases unmatched to any gene: 6. Germline CDR1 is KGHSH and CDR2 is LQKENI. The CDR3 is made up of 15 amino acids. CDR3 region: CASSPIGLAGDTQYF. CDR3 coding DNA: TGTGCCAGCTCACCAATCGGGCTAGCGGGAGATACGCAGTATTTT.

V and J are TRBV18 and TRBJ1-3; TRBD1 is a possible D gene (5 bases). Trimming cost V 3 bases and J 0 bases, with 15 bases left between them. Germline V gene data show CDR1 as KGHSH and CDR2 as LQKENI. The CDR3 has 17 amino acids. CDR3 sequence (DNA): TGTGCCAGCTCACCGTTCCTGGACACTAACTCTGGAAACACCATATATTTT. This translates into CASSPFLDTNSGNTIYF.

The rearrangement joins TRBV11-2 to TRBJ2-3, with 7 bases aligning to TRBD2. With 3 bases clipped from V and 10 bases from J, the junction kept 7 bases outside the gene matches. Per the germline V gene, CDR1 is SGHAT and CDR2 is FQNNGV. CDR3 length: 13 amino acids. This CDR3 is CASSFQREVPQYF. The CDR3 DNA follows: TGTGCCAGCAGCTTTCAACGGGAGGTCCCGCAGTATTTT.

This chain connects TRBV6-5 to TRBJ1-2, with D maybe TRBD1 (6 bases). Deletions cut 8 bases from V and 0 bases from J, with 13 bases between. Germline V gene sequence: CDR1 MNHEY, CDR2 SVGAGI. The CDR3 has 14 amino acids. Written as DNA, the CDR3 is TGTGCCAGCGCGGGGGCAGGGACTAACTATGGCTACACCTTC. This translates into CASAGAGTNYGYTF.

The chain recombines TRBV2 with TRBJ1-4, with no clear D. This CDR3 region has 12 residues. The germline V and J ends were trimmed by 4 bases and 8 bases, with 8 bases remaining between them. Per germline, CDR1 SNHLY and CDR2 FYNNEI. Written as DNA, the CDR3 is TGTGCCAGCAGTGCCAGAGGGGAAAAACTGTTTTTT. Translation: CASSARGEKLFF.